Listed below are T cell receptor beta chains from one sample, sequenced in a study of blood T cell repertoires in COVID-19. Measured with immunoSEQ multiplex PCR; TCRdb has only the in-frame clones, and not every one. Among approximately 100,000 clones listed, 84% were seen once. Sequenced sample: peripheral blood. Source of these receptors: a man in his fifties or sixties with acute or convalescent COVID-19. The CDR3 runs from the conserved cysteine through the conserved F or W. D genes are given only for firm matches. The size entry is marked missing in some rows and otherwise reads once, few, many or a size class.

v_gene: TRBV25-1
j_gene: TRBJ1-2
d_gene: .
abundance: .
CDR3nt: TGTGCCAGCAGTGAAGGGGACACGTCTAACTATGGCTACACCTTC
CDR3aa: CASSEGDTSNYGYTF

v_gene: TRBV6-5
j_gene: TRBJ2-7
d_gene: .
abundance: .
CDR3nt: TGTGCCAGCGGAACGAGTGGGGGGACCTACGAGCAGTACTTC
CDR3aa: CASGTSGGTYEQYF

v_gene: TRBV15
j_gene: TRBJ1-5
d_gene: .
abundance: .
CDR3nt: TGTGCCACCAGCAGGCAGTCGGGGTCTGGGAACAATCAGCCCCAGCATTTT
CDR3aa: CATSRQSGSGNNQPQHF

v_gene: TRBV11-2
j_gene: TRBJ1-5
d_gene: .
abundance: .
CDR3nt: TGTGCCAGCACCCACAGGGCAAACAATCAGCCCCAGCATTTT
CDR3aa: CASTHRANNQPQHF

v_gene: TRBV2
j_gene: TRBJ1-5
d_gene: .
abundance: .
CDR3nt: TGTGCCAGCAGTGGGACACACAATCAGCCCCAGCATTTT
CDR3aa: CASSGTHNQPQHF

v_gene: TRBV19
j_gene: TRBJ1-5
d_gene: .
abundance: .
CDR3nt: TGTGCCAGTACCAAGGGTACAGGGAGCAATCAGCCCCAGCATTTT
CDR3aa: CASTKGTGSNQPQHF

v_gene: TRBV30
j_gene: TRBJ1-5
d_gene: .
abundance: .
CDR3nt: TGTGCCTGGAGTGTAGGGGTCGCGAATCAGCCCCAGCATTTT
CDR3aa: CAWSVGVANQPQHF

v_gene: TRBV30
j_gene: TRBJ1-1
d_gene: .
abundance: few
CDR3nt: TGTGCCTGGAGTGTTGTGGCGAACACTGAAGCTTTCTTT
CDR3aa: CAWSVVANTEAFF

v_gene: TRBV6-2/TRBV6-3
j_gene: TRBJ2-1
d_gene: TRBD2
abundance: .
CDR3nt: TGTGCCAGCAGTCCCGCTAGGGGACTAGCGGGGGCCAATGAGCAGTTCTTC
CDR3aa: CASSPARGLAGANEQFF

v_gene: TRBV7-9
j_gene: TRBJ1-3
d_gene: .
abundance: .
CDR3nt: TGTGCCAGCAGCTTTTCCGGAGAAAACCGAAACACCATATATTTT
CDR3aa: CASSFSGENRNTIYF

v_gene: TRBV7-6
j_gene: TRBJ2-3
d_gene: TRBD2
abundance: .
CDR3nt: TGTGCCAGCAGCGCCGGGACTAGCGGGGGGGTTGGTAATACGCAGTATTTT
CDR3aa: CASSAGTSGGVGNTQYF

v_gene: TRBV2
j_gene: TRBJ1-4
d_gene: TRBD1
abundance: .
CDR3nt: TGTGCCAGCAGTGATGGATGGGGACAGGGAGGTGAAAAACTGTTTTTT
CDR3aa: CASSDGWGQGGEKLFF

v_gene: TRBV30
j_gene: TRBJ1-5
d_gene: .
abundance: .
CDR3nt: TGTGCCTGGAGGAAAACCCCCGGACGCGGGGATTACAATCAGCCCCAGCATTTT
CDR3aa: CAWRKTPGRGDYNQPQHF

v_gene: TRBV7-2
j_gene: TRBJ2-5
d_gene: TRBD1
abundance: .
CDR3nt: TGTGCCAGCAGCTCAGGGGGCCGAACAGAGACCCAGTACTTC
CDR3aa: CASSSGGRTETQYF

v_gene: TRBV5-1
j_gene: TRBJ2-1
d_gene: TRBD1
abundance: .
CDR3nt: TGCGCCAGCAGTTACGGACAGGGTCGGGATGAGCAGTTCTTC
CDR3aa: CASSYGQGRDEQFF

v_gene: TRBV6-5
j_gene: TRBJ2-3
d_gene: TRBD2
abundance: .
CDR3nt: TGTGCCAGCAGTCCTAGCGGGCGAGACACAGATACGCAGTATTTT
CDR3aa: CASSPSGRDTDTQYF

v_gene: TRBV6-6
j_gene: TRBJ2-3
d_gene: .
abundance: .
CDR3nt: TGTGCCAGCAACAATTTCGGGGGAGATACGCAGTATTTT
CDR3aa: CASNNFGGDTQYF

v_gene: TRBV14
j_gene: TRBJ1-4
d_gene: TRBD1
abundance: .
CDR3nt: TGTGCCAGCAGCCAAGTGGGGGGACAGCTTAATGAAAAACTGTTTTTT
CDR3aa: CASSQVGGQLNEKLFF

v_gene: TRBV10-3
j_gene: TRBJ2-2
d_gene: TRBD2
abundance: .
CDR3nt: TGTGCCACCGCAGATAGCGGGGGGTCCGCCGGGGAGCTGTTTTTT
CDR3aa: CATADSGGSAGELFF

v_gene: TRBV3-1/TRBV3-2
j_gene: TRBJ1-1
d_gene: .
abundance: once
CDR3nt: TGTGCCAGCAGCCAAACGGGAAGAATGAGGACTGAAGCTTTCTTT
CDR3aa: CASSQTGRMRTEAFF

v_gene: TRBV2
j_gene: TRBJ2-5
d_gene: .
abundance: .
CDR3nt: TGTGCCAGCAGTGACAGGGGCTACCAAGAGACCCAGTACTTC
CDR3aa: CASSDRGYQETQYF

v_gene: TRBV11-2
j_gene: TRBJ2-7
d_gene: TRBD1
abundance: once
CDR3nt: TGTGCCAGCAGCTCCCTCCGGGACAGGGTGCCCGAGCAGTACTTC
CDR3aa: CASSSLRDRVPEQYF

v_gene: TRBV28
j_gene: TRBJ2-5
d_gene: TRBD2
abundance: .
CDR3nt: TGTGCCAGCAGTTCCACTAGCGGGGGCTACCAAGAGACCCAGTACTTC
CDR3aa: CASSSTSGGYQETQYF

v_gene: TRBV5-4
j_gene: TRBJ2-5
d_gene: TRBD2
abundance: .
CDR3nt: TGTGCCAGCAGCTTACTAGCGGGGGGGCTAGAGACCCAGTACTTC
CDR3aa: CASSLLAGGLETQYF

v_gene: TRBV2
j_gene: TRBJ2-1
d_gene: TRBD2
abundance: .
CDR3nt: TGTGCCAGCACCCCGGGACTAGCGGGGGATGAGCAGTTCTTC
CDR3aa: CASTPGLAGDEQFF

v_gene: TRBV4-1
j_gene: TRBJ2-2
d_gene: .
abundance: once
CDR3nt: TGCGCCAGCAGCCAAGATCGCGAGGGTACGAACACCGGGGAGCTGTTTTTT
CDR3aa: CASSQDREGTNTGELFF